Listed here is a single T cell receptor beta chain. What it binds is unknown. This entry comes from a study of cytomegalovirus exposure and HLA in healthy donors. General observations from the study: Indistinguishable V segments such as TRBV6-2 and TRBV6-3 were excluded. What a later analysis showed was that several of the most significant clusters appeared linked to common viral pathogens. After further analysis at a later stage, 16,951 TCR beta sequences were associated with HLA alleles at 0.05 false discovery rate. A link between a missense DCLRE1C variant and TCR beta V- and J-gene trimming emerged from a later analysis.

The CDR3 is 17 amino acids. Unmatched junction bases numbered 10, after V lost 2 bases and J lost 2 bases. In germline, CDR1 is SGHNT, CDR2 YYREEE (reference sequence). Both 60 Vbeta primers and 13 Jbeta primers went into the PCR. Here immunoSEQ multiplex PCR was the method, and the copy in TCRdb shows in-frame clones only, minus some. The table records around 160,000 clones, approximately 80% of them present only once. This TCR derives from a middle-aged woman in good health and CMV-seropositive. What was sequenced was PBMCs. The V gene is TRBV5-4, the J gene TRBJ2-3; 8 bases agree with TRBD2. This CDR3 is CASSLSGRGAYTDTQYF. In nucleotides, the CDR3 is TGTGCCAGCAGCTTAAGTGGGCGGGGGGCCTACACAGATACGCAGTATTTT. Together with reference TRBV5-4 and TRBJ2-3, the CDR3 gives the full variable domain: ETGVTQSPTHLIKTRGQQVTLRCSSQSGHNTVSWYQQALGQGPQFIFQYYREEENGRGNFPPRFSGLQFPNYSSELNVNALELDDSALYLCASSLSGRGAYTDTQYFGPGTRLTVL.